The sample holds a few counts of the clone carrying this T cell receptor beta chain. The data originate from a study of blood T cell repertoires in COVID-19. TCRdb keeps only in-frame clones here, not all; method: immunoSEQ multiplex PCR. The sample carries a few hundred thousand clones, approximately 91% recorded once. The CDR3 contains 15 residues. Germline CDR1 reads SGHTA; CDR2 reads FQGNSA. Germline trimming cut 5 bases from V and 1 base from J; bases unmatched to any gene: 4. The sequence was obtained from a woman aged 55-75 years who had recovered from COVID-19. Sequenced input: PBMCs or T cells enriched from blood (not recorded which). J is TRBJ2-2 and V is TRBV7-2; the match to TRBD1 covers 7 bases. CDR3 residues: CASSHRTGNTGELFF. The CDR3, as DNA: TGTGCCAGCAGCCACAGGACAGGGAACACCGGGGAGCTGTTTTTT.